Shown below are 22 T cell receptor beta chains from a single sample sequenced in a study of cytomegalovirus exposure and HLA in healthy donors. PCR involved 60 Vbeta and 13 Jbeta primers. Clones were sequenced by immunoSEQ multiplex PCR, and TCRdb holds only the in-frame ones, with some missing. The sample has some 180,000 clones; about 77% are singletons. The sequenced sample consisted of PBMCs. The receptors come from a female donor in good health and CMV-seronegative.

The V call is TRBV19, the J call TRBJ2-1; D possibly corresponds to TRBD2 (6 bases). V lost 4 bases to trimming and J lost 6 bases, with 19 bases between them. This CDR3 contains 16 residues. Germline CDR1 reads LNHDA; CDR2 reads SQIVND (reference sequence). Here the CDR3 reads CASSTGVDYLGNEQFF. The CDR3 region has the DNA TGTGCCAGTAGTACGGGGGTGGACTATTTGGGCAATGAGCAGTTCTTC.

CDR3 residues: CASSLAGDTGELFF. In DNA, the CDR3 is TGTGCCAGCAGTTTAGCGGGGGACACCGGGGAGCTGTTTTTT. The chain links TRBV2 to TRBJ2-2, with 9 nucleotides matching TRBD2. V shed 5 bases and J 3 bases; nucleotides not matched to a gene: 1. The CDR3 runs 14 residues. In germline, CDR1 is SNHLY, CDR2 FYNNEI. Complete variable domain (other parts from reference TRBV2 and TRBJ2-2): EPEVTQTPSHQVTQMGQEVILRCVPISNHLYFYWYRQILGQKVEFLVSFYNNEISEKSEIFDDQFSVERPDGSNFTLKIRSTKLEDSAMYFCASSLAGDTGELFFGEGSRLTVL.

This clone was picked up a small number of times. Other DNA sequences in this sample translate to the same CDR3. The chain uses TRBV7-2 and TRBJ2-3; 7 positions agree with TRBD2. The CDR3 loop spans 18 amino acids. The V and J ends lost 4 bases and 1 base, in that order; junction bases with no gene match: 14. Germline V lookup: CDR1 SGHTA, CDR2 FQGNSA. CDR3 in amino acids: CASSSNGLVGSGTDTQYF. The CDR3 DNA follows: TGTGCCAGCAGCTCAAACGGACTAGTCGGGAGTGGCACAGATACGCAGTATTTT.

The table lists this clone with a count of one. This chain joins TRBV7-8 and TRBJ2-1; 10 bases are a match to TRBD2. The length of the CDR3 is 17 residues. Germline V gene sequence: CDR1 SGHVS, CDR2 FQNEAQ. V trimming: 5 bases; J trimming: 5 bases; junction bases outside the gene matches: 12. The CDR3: CASSPPRGAGGDNEQFF. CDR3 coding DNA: TGTGCCAGCAGCCCCCCCAGGGGAGCGGGGGGGGACAATGAGCAGTTCTTC.

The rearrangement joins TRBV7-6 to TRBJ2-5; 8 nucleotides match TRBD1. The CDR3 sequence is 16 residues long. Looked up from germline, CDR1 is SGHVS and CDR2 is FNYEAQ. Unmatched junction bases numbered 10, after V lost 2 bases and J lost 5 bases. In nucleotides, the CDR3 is TGTGCCAGCAGCTTAAGTCCCGACAGGGGTGTGGAGACCCAGTACTTC. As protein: CASSLSPDRGVETQYF.

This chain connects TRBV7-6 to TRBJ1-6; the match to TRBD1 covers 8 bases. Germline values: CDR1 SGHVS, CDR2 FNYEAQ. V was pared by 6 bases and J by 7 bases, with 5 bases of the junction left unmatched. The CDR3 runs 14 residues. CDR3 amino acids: CASRGTGLNSPLHF. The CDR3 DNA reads TGTGCCAGCAGAGGGACAGGACTAAATTCACCCCTCCACTTT.

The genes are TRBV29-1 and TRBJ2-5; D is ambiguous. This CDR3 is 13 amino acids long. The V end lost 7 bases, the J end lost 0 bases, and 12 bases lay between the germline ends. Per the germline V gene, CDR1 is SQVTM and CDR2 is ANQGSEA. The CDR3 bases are TGCAGCGCCAAGACTGGAAACCAAGAGACCCAGTACTTC. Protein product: CSAKTGNQETQYF.

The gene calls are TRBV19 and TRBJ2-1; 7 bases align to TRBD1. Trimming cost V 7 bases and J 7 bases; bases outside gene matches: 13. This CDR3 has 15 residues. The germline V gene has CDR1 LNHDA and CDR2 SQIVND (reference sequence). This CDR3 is CASTRNRGGGNEQFF. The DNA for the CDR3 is TGTGCCAGTACCCGTAACAGGGGCGGTGGGAATGAGCAGTTCTTC.

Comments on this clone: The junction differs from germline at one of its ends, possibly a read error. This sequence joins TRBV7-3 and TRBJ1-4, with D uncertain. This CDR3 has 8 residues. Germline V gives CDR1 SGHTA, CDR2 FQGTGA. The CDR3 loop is CASSFESF. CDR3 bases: TGTGCCAGCAGCTTTGAGTCGTTT. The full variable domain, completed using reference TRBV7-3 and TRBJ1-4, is GAGVSQTPSNKVTEKGKYVELRCDPISGHTALYWYRQSLGQGPEFLIYFQGTGAADDSGLPNDRFFAVRPEGSVSTLKIQRTERGDSAVYLCASSFESFGSGTQLSVL.

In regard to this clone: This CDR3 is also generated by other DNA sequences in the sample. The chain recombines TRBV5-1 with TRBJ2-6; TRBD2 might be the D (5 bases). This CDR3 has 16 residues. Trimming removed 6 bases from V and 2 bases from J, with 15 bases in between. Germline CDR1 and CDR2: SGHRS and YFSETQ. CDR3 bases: TGCGCCAGCAATCCTATGGGAGTCCCTGGGGCCAACGTCCTGACTTTC. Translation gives CASNPMGVPGANVLTF.

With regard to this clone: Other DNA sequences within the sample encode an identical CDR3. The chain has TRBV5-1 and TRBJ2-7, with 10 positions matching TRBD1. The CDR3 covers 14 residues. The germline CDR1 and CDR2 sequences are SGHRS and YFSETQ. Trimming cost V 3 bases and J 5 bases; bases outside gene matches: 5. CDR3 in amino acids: CASSSGQGFHEQYF. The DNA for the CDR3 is TGCGCCAGCAGCTCGGGACAGGGGTTCCACGAGCAGTACTTC.

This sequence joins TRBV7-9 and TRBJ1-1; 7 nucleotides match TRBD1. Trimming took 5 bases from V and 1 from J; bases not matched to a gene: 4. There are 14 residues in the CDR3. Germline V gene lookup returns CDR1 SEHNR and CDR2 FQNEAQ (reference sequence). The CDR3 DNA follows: TGTGCCAGCAGCCCCTGGACAGGGAACACTGAAGCTTTCTTT. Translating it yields CASSPWTGNTEAFF.

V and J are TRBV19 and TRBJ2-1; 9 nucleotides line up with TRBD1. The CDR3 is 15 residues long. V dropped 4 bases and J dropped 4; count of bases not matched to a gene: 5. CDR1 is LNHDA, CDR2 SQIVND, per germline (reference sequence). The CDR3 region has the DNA TGTGCCAGTAGTACGGACAGGGGTGCGTACAATGAGCAGTTCTTC. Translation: CASSTDRGAYNEQFF.

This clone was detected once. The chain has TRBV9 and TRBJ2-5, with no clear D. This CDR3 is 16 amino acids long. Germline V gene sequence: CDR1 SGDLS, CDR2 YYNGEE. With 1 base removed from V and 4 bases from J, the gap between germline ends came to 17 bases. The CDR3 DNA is TGTGCCAGCAGCGTAAGCCCCGATCTTAGAGGAGAGACCCAGTACTTC. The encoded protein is CASSVSPDLRGETQYF.

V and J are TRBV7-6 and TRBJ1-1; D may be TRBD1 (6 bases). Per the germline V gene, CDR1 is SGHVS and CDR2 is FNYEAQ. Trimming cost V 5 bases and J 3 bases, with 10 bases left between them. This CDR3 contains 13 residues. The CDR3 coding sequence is TGTGCCAGCAGCCGGGACACTTACACTGAAGCTTTCTTT. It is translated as CASSRDTYTEAFF.

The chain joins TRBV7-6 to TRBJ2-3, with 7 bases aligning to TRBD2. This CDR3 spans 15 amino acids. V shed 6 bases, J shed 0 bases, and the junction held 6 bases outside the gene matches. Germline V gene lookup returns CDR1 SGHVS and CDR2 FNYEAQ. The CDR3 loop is CASRGLAASTDTQYF. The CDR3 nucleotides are TGTGCCAGCAGAGGGCTAGCGGCTAGCACAGATACGCAGTATTTT.

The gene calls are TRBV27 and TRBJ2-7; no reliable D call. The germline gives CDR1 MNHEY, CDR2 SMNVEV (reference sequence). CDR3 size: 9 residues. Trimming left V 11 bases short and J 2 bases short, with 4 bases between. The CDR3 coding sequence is TGTGCCCCCACCTACGAGCAGTACTTC. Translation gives CAPTYEQYF.

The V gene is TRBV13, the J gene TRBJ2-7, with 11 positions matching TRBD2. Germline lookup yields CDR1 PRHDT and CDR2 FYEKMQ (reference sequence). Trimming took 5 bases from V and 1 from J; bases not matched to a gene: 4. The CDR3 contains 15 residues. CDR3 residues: CASSLASGGSYEQYF. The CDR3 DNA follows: TGTGCCAGCAGCCTCGCTAGCGGGGGGTCCTACGAGCAGTACTTC.

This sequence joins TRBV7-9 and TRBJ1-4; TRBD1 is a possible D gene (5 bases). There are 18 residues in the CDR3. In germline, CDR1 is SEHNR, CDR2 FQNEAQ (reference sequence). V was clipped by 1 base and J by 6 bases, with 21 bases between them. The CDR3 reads CASSLEVVGGERDEKLFF. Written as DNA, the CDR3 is TGTGCCAGCAGCTTAGAGGTCGTCGGGGGGGAAAGGGATGAAAAACTGTTTTTT.

The CDR3 DNA is TGTGCCAGCAGCTTAATGAGCGGCGAGCAGTACTTC. This codes for CASSLMSGEQYF. V is TRBV7-2 and J is TRBJ2-7, with a tentative D call TRBD2 (5 bases). CDR1 and CDR2 from the germline V gene are SGHTA and FQGNSA. The CDR3 contains 12 residues. V was shortened by 2 bases and J by 6 bases, with 8 bases between the two germline ends.

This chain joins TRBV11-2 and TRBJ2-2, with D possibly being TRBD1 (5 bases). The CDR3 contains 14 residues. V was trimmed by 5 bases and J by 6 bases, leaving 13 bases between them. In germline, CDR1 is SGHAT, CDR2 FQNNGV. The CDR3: CASSRPREPGELFF. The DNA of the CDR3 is TGTGCCAGCAGCCGCCCCAGGGAACCCGGGGAGCTGTTTTTT. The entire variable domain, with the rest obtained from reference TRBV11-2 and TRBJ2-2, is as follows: EAGVAQSPRYKIIEKRQSVAFWCNPISGHATLYWYQQILGQGPKLLIQFQNNGVVDDSQLPKDRFSAERLKGVDSTLKIQPAKLEDSAVYLCASSRPREPGELFFGEGSRLTVL.

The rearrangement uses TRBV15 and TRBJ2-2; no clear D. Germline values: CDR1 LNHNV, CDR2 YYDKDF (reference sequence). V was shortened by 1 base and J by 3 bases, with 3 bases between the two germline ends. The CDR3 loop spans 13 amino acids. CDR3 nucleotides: TGTGCCACCAGCAGAGTAGACACCGGGGAGCTGTTTTTT. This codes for CATSRVDTGELFF.